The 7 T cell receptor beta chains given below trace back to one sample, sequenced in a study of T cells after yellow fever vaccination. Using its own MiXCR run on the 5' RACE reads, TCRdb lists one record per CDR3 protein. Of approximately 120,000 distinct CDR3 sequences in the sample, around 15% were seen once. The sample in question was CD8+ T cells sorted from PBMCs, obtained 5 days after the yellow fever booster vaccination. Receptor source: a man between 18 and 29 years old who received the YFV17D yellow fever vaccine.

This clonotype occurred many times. CDR3 in DNA: TGTGCCAGCAGCCGATTCGGGACTAGCTTCGATGAGCAGTTCTTC. This sequence encodes CASSRFGTSFDEQFF. This chain connects TRBV14 to TRBJ2-1, with TRBD2 matching over 9 bases. V trimming: 4 bases; J trimming: 8 bases; junction bases outside the gene matches: 9. This CDR3 is 15 amino acids long. CDR1 is SGHDN and CDR2 is FVKESK in the germline V gene. The variable domain in full, with the rest retrieved from reference TRBV14 and TRBJ2-1, is EAGVTQFPSHSVIEKGQTVTLRCDPISGHDNLYWYRRVMGKEIKFLLHFVKESKQDESGMPNNRFLAERTGGTYSTLKVQPAELEDSGVYFCASSRFGTSFDEQFFGPGTRLTVL.

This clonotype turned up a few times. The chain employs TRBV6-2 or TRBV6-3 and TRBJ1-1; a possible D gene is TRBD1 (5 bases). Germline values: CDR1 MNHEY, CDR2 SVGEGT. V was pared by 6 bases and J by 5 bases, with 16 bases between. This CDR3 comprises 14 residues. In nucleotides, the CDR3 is TGTGCCAGCAGCTGGGACGGTCTTGAGACTGAAGCTTTCTTT. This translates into CASSWDGLETEAFF.

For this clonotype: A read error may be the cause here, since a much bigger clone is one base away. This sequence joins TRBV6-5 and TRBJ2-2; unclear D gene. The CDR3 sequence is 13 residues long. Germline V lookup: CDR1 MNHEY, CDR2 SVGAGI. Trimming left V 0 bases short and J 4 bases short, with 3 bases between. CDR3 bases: TGTGCCAGCAGTTACTCTGGCACCGGGGAGCTGTTTTTT. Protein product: CASSYSGTGELFF.

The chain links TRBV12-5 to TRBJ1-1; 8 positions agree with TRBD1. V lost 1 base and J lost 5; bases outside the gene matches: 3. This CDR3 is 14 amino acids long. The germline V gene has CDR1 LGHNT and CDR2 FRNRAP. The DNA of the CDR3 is TGTGCTAGTGGTTTGGCAGGGGGCCGTACTGAAGCTTTCTTT. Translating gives CASGLAGGRTEAFF. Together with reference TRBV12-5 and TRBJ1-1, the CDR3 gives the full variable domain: DARVTQTPRHKVTEMGQEVTMRCQPILGHNTVFWYRQTMMQGLELLAYFRNRAPLDDSGMPKDRFSAEMPDATLATLKIQPSEPRDSAVYFCASGLAGGRTEAFFGQGTRLTVV.

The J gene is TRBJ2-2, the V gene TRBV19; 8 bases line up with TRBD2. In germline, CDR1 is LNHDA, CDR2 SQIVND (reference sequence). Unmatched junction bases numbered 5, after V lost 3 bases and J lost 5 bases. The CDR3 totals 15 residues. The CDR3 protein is CASSMGLVSTGELFF. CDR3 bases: TGTGCCAGTAGTATGGGACTAGTGTCGACCGGGGAGCTGTTTTTT.

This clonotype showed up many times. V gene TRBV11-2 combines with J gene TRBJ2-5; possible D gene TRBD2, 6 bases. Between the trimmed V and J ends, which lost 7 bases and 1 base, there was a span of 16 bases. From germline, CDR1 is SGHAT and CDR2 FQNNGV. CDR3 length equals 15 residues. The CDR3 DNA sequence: TGTGCCAGCACCACCGCGGGGTACTCCCAAGAGACCCAGTACTTC. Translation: CASTTAGYSQETQYF.

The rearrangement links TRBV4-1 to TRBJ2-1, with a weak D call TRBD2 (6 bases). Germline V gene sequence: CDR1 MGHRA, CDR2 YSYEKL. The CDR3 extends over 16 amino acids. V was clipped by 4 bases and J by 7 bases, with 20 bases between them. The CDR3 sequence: CASSPRDSRLRNEQFF. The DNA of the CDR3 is TGCGCCAGCAGCCCCAGGGACTCTAGGTTGAGGAATGAGCAGTTCTTC.